This passage covers 9 T cell receptor beta chains from one sample sequenced in a study of T cells after yellow fever vaccination. Each CDR3 protein gets one entry after TCRdb re-called the 5' RACE reads with MiXCR. The data show 510,000 or so distinct CDR3 sequences, around 21% seen once. Source: PBMCs, taken 15 days after the yellow fever booster vaccination. These TCRs come from a man aged 30 to 45 who received the YFV17D yellow fever vaccine.

The rearrangement uses TRBV19 and TRBJ2-2; either TRBD1 or TRBD2 may fit D (5 bases each). This CDR3 is built from 16 residues. Trimming took 8 bases from V and 5 from J, leaving 21 bases between them. Germline V gene lookup returns CDR1 LNHDA and CDR2 SQIVND (reference sequence). The CDR3 DNA is TGTGCCAGTGGAACCGGGACCCTCCACGGGACCGGGGAGCTGTTTTTT. As protein: CASGTGTLHGTGELFF. The complete variable domain, with remaining parts taken from reference TRBV19 and TRBJ2-2, reads DGGITQSPKYLFRKEGQNVTLSCEQNLNHDAMYWYRQDPGQGLRLIYYSQIVNDFQKGDIAEGYSVSREKKESFPLTVTSAQKNPTAFYLCASGTGTLHGTGELFFGEGSRLTVL.

This clonotype showed up just a few times. J is TRBJ2-1 and V is TRBV7-2, with no clear D. The V end was cut by 8 bases, the J end by 8 bases, with 16 bases between. The germline CDR1 and CDR2 sequences are SGHTA and FQGNSA. CDR3 size: 13 residues. Here the CDR3 DNA reads TGTGCCAGCCGGAATCCGACCACACATGAGCAGTTCTTC. It translates to CASRNPTTHEQFF.

The chain uses TRBV5-1 and TRBJ1-5; D perhaps matches TRBD1 (6 bases). Germline CDR1 reads SGHRS; CDR2 reads YFSETQ. This CDR3 spans 17 amino acids. The V and J ends lost 4 bases and 0 bases respectively, with 17 bases between them. As DNA, the CDR3 is TGCGCCAGCAGCCCCAACCCGACAGGAGCTAGCAATCAGCCCCAGCATTTT. Translated, it gives CASSPNPTGASNQPQHF.

This clonotype was observed a handful of times. The V gene is TRBV23-1, the J gene TRBJ2-7; 10 positions agree with TRBD2. TRBV23-1 is placed among ORFs of uncertain function. The CDR3 runs 15 residues. V shed 2 bases and J 0 bases; nucleotides not matched to a gene: 1. The CDR3: CASSQGLADSYEQYF. The CDR3 DNA is TGCGCCAGCAGTCAAGGACTAGCGGACTCCTACGAGCAGTACTTC.

There are a few counts of this clonotype. The CDR3 DNA reads as TGTGCCAGCAGTTTCGGGGGGGGAGATGAGCAGTTCTTC. Its translation: CASSFGGGDEQFF. V is TRBV27 and J is TRBJ2-1, with TRBD2 matching 8 bases. CDR3 length: 13 amino acids. CDR1 and CDR2 (germline): MNHEY, SMNVEV (reference sequence). V lost 3 bases, J lost 8 bases, and 3 bases stayed unmatched.

V is TRBV5-5 and J is TRBJ1-4; D is possibly TRBD1 (5 bases). The germline V and J ends were trimmed by 2 bases and 6 bases, with 14 bases remaining between them. CDR3 size: 15 residues. Germline V gene data show CDR1 as SGHKS and CDR2 as YYEKEE (reference sequence). The DNA for the CDR3 is TGTGCCAGCAGCTTAAATGGGACTCCCGATGAAAAACTGTTTTTT. Translation: CASSLNGTPDEKLFF. The full variable domain, its missing parts supplied by reference TRBV5-5 and TRBJ1-4, is DAGVTQSPTHLIKTRGQQVTLRCSPISGHKSVSWYQQVLGQGPQFIFQYYEKEERGRGNFPDRFSARQFPNYSSELNVNALLLGDSALYLCASSLNGTPDEKLFFGSGTQLSVL.

This clonotype was counted between two and nine times. The chain joins TRBV10-3 to TRBJ2-1; D perhaps matches TRBD2 (6 bases). Germline V gives CDR1 ENHRY, CDR2 SYGVKD. V lost 2 bases and J lost 6, with 11 bases in between. The CDR3 length is 14 residues. The CDR3 protein is CAISEPTSSNEQFF. The CDR3 nucleotides are TGTGCCATCAGTGAGCCGACTAGTTCCAATGAGCAGTTCTTC.

V usage is TRBV4-3 and J usage is TRBJ2-6, with a tentative D call TRBD2 (5 bases). Trimming pared 0 bases from V and 2 bases from J, leaving 8 bases between. This CDR3 has 16 residues. The germline CDR1 and CDR2 sequences are LGHNA and YSLEER. This CDR3 reads CASSQDARAGANVLTF. The CDR3 bases are TGCGCCAGCAGCCAAGATGCGCGGGCTGGGGCCAACGTCCTGACTTTC.

The chain combines TRBV12-3 or TRBV12-4 with TRBJ2-7, with D perhaps TRBD1 or TRBD2 (5 bases each). This CDR3 is built from 14 residues. V was trimmed by 5 bases and J by 3 bases, leaving 14 bases between them. CDR3 nucleotide sequence: TGTGCCAGCAGTGGGACCCTAAGCCTCTACGAGCAGTACTTC. The encoded protein is CASSGTLSLYEQYF.